The 7 T cell receptor beta chains below all came from one sample that was sequenced in a study of blood T cell repertoires in COVID-19. Produced via immunoSEQ multiplex PCR; TCRdb's table is partial and in-frame only. This sample has more than 200,000 clones, with about 88% found just once. Sequenced sample: peripheral blood. The receptors were gathered from a woman in her sixties with acute or convalescent COVID-19.

The J gene is TRBJ2-1, the V gene TRBV11-2; D is unclear. Trimming took 2 bases from V and 4 from J, leaving 12 bases between them. The germline V gene has CDR1 SGHAT and CDR2 FQNNGV. CDR3 length: 15 residues. The CDR3 DNA reads as TGTGCCAGCAGCTTACGCCCACATCTTTACAATGAGCAGTTCTTC. Amino acid sequence: CASSLRPHLYNEQFF.

This clone was recorded a few times. V and J are TRBV4-2 and TRBJ2-7; 14 nucleotides match TRBD2. CDR3 length: 15 amino acids. Germline loops: CDR1 LGHNA, CDR2 YNFKEQ. Trimming removed 5 bases from V and 7 bases from J; junction bases left unmatched: 7. CDR3 sequence (DNA): TGTGCCAGCAGCGCCGGGACTAGCGGGAGCGTAGAGCAGTACTTC. Its translation is CASSAGTSGSVEQYF.

The V and J genes are TRBV3-1 (or the pseudogene TRBV3-2) and TRBJ1-2; 7 positions agree with TRBD1. V trimming: 1 base; J trimming: 0 bases; junction bases outside the gene matches: 2. The CDR3 is made up of 15 amino acids. CDR1 and CDR2 from the germline V gene are LGHDT and YNNKEL (reference sequence). The CDR3 nucleotides are TGTGCCAGCAGCCAAGGGGACAGACCTAACTATGGCTACACCTTC. Protein sequence: CASSQGDRPNYGYTF.

The gene calls are TRBV19 and TRBJ1-1; weak D call: TRBD1 (5 bases). The germline V gene encodes CDR1 LNHDA and CDR2 SQIVND (reference sequence). The CDR3 extends over 14 amino acids. Trimming shortened V by 3 bases and J by 2 bases, and 10 bases separated the two germline ends. CDR3 sequence: CASSIDSGNTEAFF. The CDR3 nucleotides are TGTGCCAGTAGTATCGACAGTGGAAACACTGAAGCTTTCTTT.

This clone was seen once. The chain recombines TRBV15 with TRBJ1-1; D gene unclear. V was pared by 3 bases and J by 7 bases, with 12 bases between. CDR1 is LNHNV, CDR2 YYDKDF, per germline (reference sequence). The CDR3 spans 13 residues. CDR3 DNA: TGTGCCACCAGCAGGACCCCGGGGATTGAAGCTTTCTTT. This gives the protein CATSRTPGIEAFF.

The chain joins TRBV3-1 (or the pseudogene TRBV3-2) to TRBJ2-1; the D gene is possibly TRBD2 (6 bases). This CDR3 spans 15 amino acids. Between the trimmed V and J ends, which lost 0 bases and 6 bases, there was a span of 12 bases. Germline V gene sequence: CDR1 LGHDT, CDR2 YNNKEL (reference sequence). CDR3 in amino acids: CASSQEARGSNEQFF. As DNA, the CDR3 is TGTGCCAGCAGCCAAGAGGCCCGGGGGTCCAATGAGCAGTTCTTC.

This clone occurred a few times. The V call is TRBV1, the J call TRBJ1-2. TRBV1 is recorded as a pseudogene. There are 12 residues in the CDR3. The CDR3 coding sequence is TGCACCAGCAGCCGAGACCCGTATGGCTACACCTTC. Translated: CTSSRDPYGYTF.